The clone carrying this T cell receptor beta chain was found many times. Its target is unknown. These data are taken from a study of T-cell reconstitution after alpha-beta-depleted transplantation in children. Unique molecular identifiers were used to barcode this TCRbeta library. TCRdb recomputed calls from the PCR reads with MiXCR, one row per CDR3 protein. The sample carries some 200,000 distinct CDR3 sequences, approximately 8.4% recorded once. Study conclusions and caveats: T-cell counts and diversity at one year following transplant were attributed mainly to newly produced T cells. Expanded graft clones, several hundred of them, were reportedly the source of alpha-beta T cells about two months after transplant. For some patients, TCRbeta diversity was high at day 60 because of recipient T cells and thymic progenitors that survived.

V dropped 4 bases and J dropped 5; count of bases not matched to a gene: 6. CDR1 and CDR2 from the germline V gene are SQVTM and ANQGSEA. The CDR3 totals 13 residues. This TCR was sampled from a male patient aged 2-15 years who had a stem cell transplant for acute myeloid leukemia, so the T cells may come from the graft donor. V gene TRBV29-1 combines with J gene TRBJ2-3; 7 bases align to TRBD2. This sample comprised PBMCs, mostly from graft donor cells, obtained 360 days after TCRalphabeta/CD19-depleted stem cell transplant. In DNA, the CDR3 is TGCAGCGTTGGGGGGAGGGGCGGAGATACGCAGTATTTT. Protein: CSVGGRGGDTQYF.